Presented here are 21 T cell receptor beta chains from one specimen sequenced in a study of cytomegalovirus exposure and HLA in healthy donors. Some clones are missing from TCRdb's copy, which holds only in-frame ones; the method was immunoSEQ multiplex PCR. This table holds 50,000 to 80,000 clones, 80% to 90% found once. Sequencing used PBMCs. The receptors shown here come from a woman aged 18-29 years in good health and CMV-seronegative.

V is TRBV7-9 and J is TRBJ2-7; 7 nucleotides align to TRBD1. Germline V gene sequence: CDR1 SEHNR, CDR2 FQNEAQ (reference sequence). The CDR3 is made up of 12 amino acids. The junction had 9 bases not matched to a gene; V was cut back by 5 bases and J by 11 bases. The CDR3 spells CASSQTGTEEYF. CDR3 coding DNA: TGTGCCAGCAGCCAAACCGGGACAGAGGAGTACTTC. Looking up the rest from reference TRBV7-9 and TRBJ2-7 gives the full variable domain: DTGVSQNPRHKITKRGQNVTFRCDPISEHNRLYWYRQTLGQGPEFLTYFQNEAQLEKSRLLSDRFSAERPKGSFSTLEIQRTEQGDSAMYLCASSQTGTEEYFGPGTRLTVT.

The V gene is TRBV6-1, the J gene TRBJ1-1; 7 bases map to TRBD1. The junction had 9 bases not matched to a gene; V was cut back by 6 bases and J by 5 bases. CDR1 is MNHNS, CDR2 SASEGT, per germline. The CDR3 runs 14 residues. The CDR3 nucleotides read TGTGCCAGCAGCTTAATCGACAGGGAGACTGAAGCTTTCTTT. Amino acids: CASSLIDRETEAFF.

V is TRBV7-2 and J is TRBJ1-4; a possible D gene is TRBD1 (6 bases). The ends were cut back, 6 bases at V and 0 bases at J, with 14 bases in the middle. The CDR3 is 16 amino acids. CDR1 is SGHTA and CDR2 is FQGNSA in the germline V gene. CDR3 in amino acids: CASSDRGATTNEKLFF. The CDR3 nucleotides are TGTGCCAGCAGTGACCGGGGGGCCACAACTAATGAAAAACTGTTTTTT.

The chain has TRBV5-1 and TRBJ1-1, with TRBD1 matching over 7 bases. Germline CDR1 is SGHRS and CDR2 is YFSETQ. This CDR3 spans 16 amino acids. The ends lost 4 bases at V and 2 bases at J; junction bases unmatched: 11. The CDR3 coding sequence is TGCGCCAGCAGCGCGACCCAGACAGGGATTAACACTGAAGCTTTCTTT. The encoded protein is CASSATQTGINTEAFF.

The chain recombines TRBV30 with TRBJ1-4, with TRBD1 matching 9 bases. This CDR3 region has 15 residues. In germline, CDR1 is GTSNPN, CDR2 SVGIG (reference sequence). The ends lost 2 bases at V and 7 bases at J; junction bases unmatched: 8. CDR3 residues: CAWSFPGQGSEKLFF. In DNA form, the CDR3 reads TGTGCCTGGAGTTTTCCGGGACAGGGCAGTGAAAAACTGTTTTTT.

The genes are TRBV21-1 and TRBJ2-7; the D segment call TRBD1 is taken from the table without a DNA check. TRBV21-1 is a known pseudogene. CDR3 length equals 15 residues. The DNA of the CDR3 is TGTGCCAGCAGCAAAGTTCTCGGACAGGGGCCCGAACGTGGCTTC. It is translated as CASSKVLGQGPERGF.

Concerning this clone: Other DNA sequences in the same sample also yield this CDR3. This chain links TRBV7-6 with TRBJ1-1; D is possibly TRBD1 (5 bases). Between the trimmed V and J ends, which lost 5 bases and 1 base, there was a span of 8 bases. Germline lookup yields CDR1 SGHVS and CDR2 FNYEAQ. The CDR3 extends over 13 amino acids. The CDR3 loop is CASSEDRNTEAFF. The CDR3 DNA follows: TGTGCCAGCAGCGAAGACAGGAACACTGAAGCTTTCTTT.

The CDR3 region has the DNA TGTGCCAGCAGACCCGGGACAGGGTTGGGCCGGGGCTCCTACAATGAGCAGTTCTTC. This sequence encodes CASRPGTGLGRGSYNEQFF. This chain uses TRBV28 with TRBJ2-1; 9 positions agree with TRBD1. The CDR3 length is 19 residues. Trimming cost V 6 bases and J 0 bases; bases outside gene matches: 15. Per germline, CDR1 MDHEN and CDR2 SYDVKM.

This chain links TRBV19 with TRBJ1-1, with D tentatively TRBD1 (5 bases). Germline CDR1 LNHDA, CDR2 SQIVND (reference sequence). This CDR3 spans 14 amino acids. Trimming removed 3 bases from V and 0 bases from J, with 8 bases in between. CDR3 region: CASSIQGVNTEAFF. Written as DNA, the CDR3 is TGTGCCAGTAGTATTCAGGGCGTGAACACTGAAGCTTTCTTT.

This chain links TRBV29-1 with TRBJ2-1, with D possibly TRBD1 on 5 matching bases. Trimming cost V 2 bases and J 2 bases, with 13 bases left between them. Germline CDR1 reads SQVTM; CDR2 reads ANQGSEA. This CDR3 comprises 15 residues. The CDR3 spells CSVERRQGPYNEQFF. The CDR3, as DNA: TGCAGCGTTGAAAGAAGGCAGGGTCCCTACAATGAGCAGTTCTTC.

This clone appeared many times. The J gene is TRBJ1-4, the V gene TRBV9; 9 nucleotides line up with TRBD1. CDR1 is SGDLS, CDR2 YYNGEE, per germline. The V and J ends lost 0 bases and 7 bases, in that order; junction bases with no gene match: 7. The CDR3 is made up of 16 amino acids. The CDR3 coding sequence is TGTGCCAGCAGCGTAGAGGACAGGGGAGGGCGTGAAAAACTGTTTTTT. This gives the protein CASSVEDRGGREKLFF. Full variable domain (missing parts from reference TRBV9 and TRBJ1-4): DSGVTQTPKHLITATGQRVTLRCSPRSGDLSVYWYQQSLDQGLQFLIQYYNGEERAKGNILERFSAQQFPDLHSELNLSSLELGDSALYFCASSVEDRGGREKLFFGSGTQLSVL.

This rearrangement joins TRBV18 to TRBJ2-7, with TRBD1 matching 7 bases. CDR3 length equals 15 residues. CDR1 and CDR2 (germline): KGHSH, LQKENI. Trimming took 0 bases from V and 2 from J; bases not matched to a gene: 4. The CDR3 region has the DNA TGTGCCAGCTCACCACCGGGACAGAGGACCTACGAGCAGTACTTC. Its protein product is CASSPPGQRTYEQYF.

J is TRBJ2-1 and V is TRBV5-4, with 8 bases identical to TRBD2. The CDR3 spans 15 residues. Germline CDR1 reads SGHNT; CDR2 reads YYREEE (reference sequence). V gave up 5 bases and J gave up 6 bases; unmatched junction bases: 10. The CDR3 DNA follows: TGTGCCAGCAGAACCCTAGCGGGTGGCTCCAATGAGCAGTTCTTC. This gives the protein CASRTLAGGSNEQFF. Variable domain in full (rest from reference TRBV5-4 and TRBJ2-1): ETGVTQSPTHLIKTRGQQVTLRCSSQSGHNTVSWYQQALGQGPQFIFQYYREEENGRGNFPPRFSGLQFPNYSSELNVNALELDDSALYLCASRTLAGGSNEQFFGPGTRLTVL.

This clone has more than one count but fewer than ten. The V gene is TRBV5-1, the J gene TRBJ2-7, with D possibly matching TRBD2 (6 bases). The V end lost 3 bases, the J end lost 5 bases, and 12 bases lay between the germline ends. This CDR3 spans 13 amino acids. Germline CDR1 and CDR2: SGHRS and YFSETQ. Here the CDR3 reads CASSSGVGHEQYF. The CDR3 region has the DNA TGCGCCAGCAGCTCGGGAGTAGGACACGAGCAGTACTTC.

The chain links TRBV4-1 to TRBJ1-1; D is ambiguous. The CDR3 runs to 14 residues. V lost 1 base to trimming and J lost 1 base, with 7 bases between them. Germline V gene lookup returns CDR1 MGHRA and CDR2 YSYEKL. The CDR3 nucleotides read TGCGCCAGCAGCCAAGGCACACCGAACACTGAAGCTTTCTTT. This sequence encodes CASSQGTPNTEAFF.

The V gene is TRBV5-1, the J gene TRBJ2-1; 7 positions agree with TRBD2. Germline-derived CDR1 and CDR2 are SGHRS and YFSETQ. This CDR3 region has 16 residues. The J segment lost 0 bases and the V segment lost 2 bases, leaving 5 bases of the junction unmatched. The CDR3: CASSFPSGSSYNEQFF. DNA of the CDR3: TGCGCCAGCAGCTTTCCTAGCGGTAGCTCCTACAATGAGCAGTTCTTC.

V usage is TRBV4-3 and J usage is TRBJ1-1; D remains unclear. Between the trimmed V and J ends, which lost 1 base and 1 base, there was a span of 10 bases. CDR3 length: 15 residues. The germline V gene encodes CDR1 LGHNA and CDR2 YSLEER. CDR3 DNA: TGCGCCAGCAGCCAAGTTCTGGCAGAGAACACTGAAGCTTTCTTT. Translation: CASSQVLAENTEAFF.

The rearrangement links TRBV28 to TRBJ2-1, with D unresolved. Germline assignment: CDR1 MDHEN and CDR2 SYDVKM. The V end lost 3 bases, the J end lost 4 bases, and 7 bases lay between the germline ends. The CDR3 totals 13 residues. The CDR3 loop reads CASSLNGYNEQFF. CDR3 sequence (DNA): TGTGCCAGCAGTTTGAACGGTTACAATGAGCAGTTCTTC.

This chain links TRBV11-1 with TRBJ2-5; 7 bases align to TRBD1. CDR3 size: 13 residues. Germline CDR1 SGHAT, CDR2 FQDESV (reference sequence). The J segment lost 4 bases and the V segment lost 5 bases, leaving 4 bases of the junction unmatched. The DNA of the CDR3 is TGTGCCAGCAGCCCTAACAGGGGAGAGACCCAGTACTTC. Protein sequence: CASSPNRGETQYF.

This chain's CDR3 is CASSSTSADTQYF. The CDR3 DNA is TGTGCCAGCAGCTCTACTAGCGCAGATACGCAGTATTTT. The rearrangement uses TRBV7-9 and TRBJ2-3, with TRBD2 identical over 7 bases. The CDR3 is 13 amino acids. CDR1 is SEHNR, CDR2 FQNEAQ, per germline (reference sequence). The ends lost 4 bases at V and 4 bases at J; junction bases unmatched: 2.

This rearrangement joins TRBV5-6 to TRBJ2-3; no reliable D call. The V gene's germline CDR1 is SGHDT and CDR2 YYEEEE. V lost 4 bases and J lost 2, with 5 bases in between. This CDR3 contains 12 residues. CDR3 nucleotides: TGTGCCAGCAGCCCAGACACAGATACGCAGTATTTT. Translation: CASSPDTDTQYF.